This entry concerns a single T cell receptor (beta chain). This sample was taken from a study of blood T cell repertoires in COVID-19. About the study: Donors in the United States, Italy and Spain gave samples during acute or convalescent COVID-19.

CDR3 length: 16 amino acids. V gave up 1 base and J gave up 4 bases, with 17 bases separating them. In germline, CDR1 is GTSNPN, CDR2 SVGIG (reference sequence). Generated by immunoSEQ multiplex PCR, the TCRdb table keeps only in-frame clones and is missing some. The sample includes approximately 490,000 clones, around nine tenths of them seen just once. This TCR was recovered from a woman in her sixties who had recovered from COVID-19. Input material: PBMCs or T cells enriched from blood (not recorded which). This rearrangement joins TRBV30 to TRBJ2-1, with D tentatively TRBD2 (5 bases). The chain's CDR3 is CAWSASWTGGYNEQFF. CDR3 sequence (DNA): TGTGCCTGGAGTGCCTCGTGGACGGGCGGGTACAATGAGCAGTTCTTC.